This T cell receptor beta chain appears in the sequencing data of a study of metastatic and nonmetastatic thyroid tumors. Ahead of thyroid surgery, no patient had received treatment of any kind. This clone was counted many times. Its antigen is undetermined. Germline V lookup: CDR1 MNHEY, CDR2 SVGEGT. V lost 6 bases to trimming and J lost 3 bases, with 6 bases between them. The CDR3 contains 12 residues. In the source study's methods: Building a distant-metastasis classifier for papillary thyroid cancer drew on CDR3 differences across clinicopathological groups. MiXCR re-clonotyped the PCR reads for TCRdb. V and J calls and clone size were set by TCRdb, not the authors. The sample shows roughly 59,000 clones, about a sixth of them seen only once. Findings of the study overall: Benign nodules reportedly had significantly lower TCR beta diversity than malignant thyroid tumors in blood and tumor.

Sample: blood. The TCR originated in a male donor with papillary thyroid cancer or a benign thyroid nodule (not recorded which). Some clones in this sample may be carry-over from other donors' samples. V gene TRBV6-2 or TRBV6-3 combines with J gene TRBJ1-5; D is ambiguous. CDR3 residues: CASSPANQPQHF. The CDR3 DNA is TGTGCCAGCAGCCCCGCCAATCAGCCCCAGCATTTT.